Shown below are 10 T cell receptor beta chains from a single sample sequenced in a study. Each CDR3 protein is one row after TCRdb ran MiXCR on the 5' RACE reads. The table has over 9,000 distinct CDR3 sequences, over 55% seen once. Specimen: tumor-infiltrating memory CD4+ T cells sorted from the breast tumor. Subset denoted: memory CD4+ T cells, CD4+CD45RO+CD25-. Receptors originate from a female donor with breast cancer.

With regard to this clonotype: This may come from a read error, since a much larger clone is one base off. This chain joins TRBV7-9 and TRBJ1-2; D is perhaps TRBD1 (6 bases). Between the trimmed V and J ends, which lost 0 bases and 7 bases, there was a span of 15 bases. CDR3 length: 15 residues. Germline CDR1 reads SEHNR; CDR2 reads FQNEAQ (reference sequence). The CDR3 sequence is CASSLALLGRGGYTF. For the CDR3, the DNA is TGTGCCAGCAGCTTAGCGCTACTCGGCAGGGGTGGCTACACCTTC.

A few counts support this clonotype. The CDR3 region is CSATGLAGDNEQFF. For the CDR3, the DNA is TGCAGTGCCACGGGACTAGCGGGGGACAATGAGCAGTTCTTC. This chain uses TRBV20-1 with TRBJ2-1, with TRBD2 matching 14 bases. Germline V lookup: CDR1 DFQATT, CDR2 SNEGSKA (reference sequence). The junction had 3 bases not matched to a gene; V was cut back by 6 bases and J by 5 bases. CDR3 length: 14 residues.

The chain carries TRBV4-1 and TRBJ2-5; D is possibly TRBD2 (5 bases). V lost 3 bases and J 1 base, leaving 15 bases between the germline ends. CDR1 is MGHRA, CDR2 YSYEKL, per germline. The CDR3 is 16 residues long. The CDR3 spells CASSQLFTRSQETQYF. The CDR3 coding sequence is TGCGCCAGCAGCCAGCTATTTACTAGGTCCCAAGAGACCCAGTACTTC.

The chain joins TRBV20-1 to TRBJ2-7, with 7 bases that match TRBD1. The trim removed 1 base at V and 6 bases at J, leaving 6 bases unmatched. This CDR3 has 13 residues. In germline, CDR1 is DFQATT, CDR2 SNEGSKA (reference sequence). In DNA, the CDR3 is TGCAGTGCTAGAGGGGGGACAGCAGGCGAGCAGTACTTC. This codes for CSARGGTAGEQYF.

This chain joins TRBV5-6 and TRBJ2-1; 7 bases are a match to TRBD2. Germline lookup yields CDR1 SGHDT and CDR2 YYEEEE. The J segment lost 7 bases and the V segment lost 2 bases, leaving 6 bases of the junction unmatched. CDR3 length equals 14 residues. The CDR3 sequence is CASSFFGGDNEQFF. CDR3 sequence (DNA): TGTGCCAGCAGCTTCTTTGGGGGGGATAATGAGCAGTTCTTC.

The rearrangement links TRBV4-2 to TRBJ2-7; TRBD2 might be the D (6 bases). CDR3 length: 16 amino acids. Trimming removed 0 bases at V and 2 bases at J, with 14 bases between. Looked up from germline, CDR1 is LGHNA and CDR2 is YNFKEQ. Here the CDR3 reads CASSQDVAALAYEQYF. The CDR3 DNA reads TGTGCCAGCAGCCAAGATGTAGCGGCTTTGGCCTACGAGCAGTACTTC.

The genes are TRBV11-2 and TRBJ2-3; D ambiguous. The CDR3 spans 17 residues. With 5 bases removed from V and 1 base from J, the gap between germline ends came to 19 bases. Germline CDR1 reads SGHAT; CDR2 reads FQNNGV. In DNA, the CDR3 is TGTGCCAGCAGCCTATTTCACCTGGTCGGAGGCACAGATACGCAGTATTTT. It encodes CASSLFHLVGGTDTQYF.

The chain is built from TRBV5-1 and TRBJ2-7, with D maybe TRBD2 (7 bases). Germline lookup yields CDR1 SGHRS and CDR2 YFSETQ. This CDR3 is 14 amino acids long. With 7 bases removed from V and 5 bases from J, the gap between germline ends came to 19 bases. The CDR3 DNA reads as TGCGCCAGCGCAAAGGGGGGGGCTCGGGACGAGCAGTACTTC. It is translated as CASAKGGARDEQYF.

The chain carries TRBV12-3 or TRBV12-4 and TRBJ2-3; D may correspond to TRBD1 or TRBD2 (5 bases each). Between the trimmed V and J ends, which lost 5 bases and 0 bases, there was a span of 12 bases. The CDR3 length is 15 residues. This CDR3 is CASSGTGVSTDTQYF. The CDR3 coding sequence is TGTGCCAGCAGTGGGACCGGGGTCAGCACAGATACGCAGTATTTT.

The rearrangement uses TRBV6-5 and TRBJ2-2, with TRBD1 matching over 7 bases. CDR3 length: 14 amino acids. After removal of 5 bases from V and 7 bases from J, the junction contained 7 bases not matched to a gene. Germline loops: CDR1 MNHEY, CDR2 SVGAGI. The CDR3: CASSLKGAGGELFF. The CDR3 bases are TGTGCCAGCAGTCTGAAGGGGGCTGGCGGGGAGCTGTTTTTT.